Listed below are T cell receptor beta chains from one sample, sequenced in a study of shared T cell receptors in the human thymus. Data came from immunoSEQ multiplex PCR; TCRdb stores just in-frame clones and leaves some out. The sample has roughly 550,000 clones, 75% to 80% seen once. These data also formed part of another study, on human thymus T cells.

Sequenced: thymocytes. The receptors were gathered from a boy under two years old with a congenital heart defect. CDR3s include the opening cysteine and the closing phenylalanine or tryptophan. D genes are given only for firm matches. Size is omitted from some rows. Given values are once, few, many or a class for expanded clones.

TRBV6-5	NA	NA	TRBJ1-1	TGTGCCAGCAGTTACGGAGGGCCGGGGCGCACTGAAGCTTTCTTT	CASSYGGPGRTEAFF
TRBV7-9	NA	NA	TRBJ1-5	TGTGCCAGCAGCATAGGACAGTATAGCAATCAGCCCCAGCATTTT	CASSIGQYSNQPQHF
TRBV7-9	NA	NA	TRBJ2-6	TGTGCCAGCACCGAGGTGGAGGGTTCTGGGGCCAACGTCCTGACTTTC	CASTEVEGSGANVLTF
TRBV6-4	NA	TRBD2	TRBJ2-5	TGTGCCAGCAGCTCTCTAGCGGGAGGCCAAGAGACCCAGTACTTC	CASSSLAGGQETQYF
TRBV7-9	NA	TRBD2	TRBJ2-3	TGTGCCAGCAGCCTCAAGACTAGCGGGAGGGTTGTAGATACGCAGTATTTT	CASSLKTSGRVVDTQYF
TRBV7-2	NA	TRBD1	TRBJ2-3	TGTGCCAGCAGCAATATCCCGGGACAGGGGTTGAAGGATACGCAGTATTTT	CASSNIPGQGLKDTQYF
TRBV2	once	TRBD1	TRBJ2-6	TGTGCCGTGGGGACAGGGGATCGATATTCTGGGGCCAACGTCCTGACTTTC	CAVGTGDRYSGANVLTF
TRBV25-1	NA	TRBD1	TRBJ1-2	TGTGCCAGCAAACTTTCAGGGGGAGGCTACACCTTC	CASKLSGGGYTF
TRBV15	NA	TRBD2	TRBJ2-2	TGTGCCACCAGCCTGGCCCGGACTAGCGGGAGGTTCACCGGGGAGCTGTTTTTT	CATSLARTSGRFTGELFF
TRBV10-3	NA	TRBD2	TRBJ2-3	TGTGCCATCAGTGGGGTCACTAGCGATATGGGAGATACGCAGTATTTT	CAISGVTSDMGDTQYF
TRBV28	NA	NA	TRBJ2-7	TGTGCCAGCAGTTATCGGTTCTCCTACGAGCAGTACTTC	CASSYRFSYEQYF
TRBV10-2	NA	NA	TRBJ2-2	TGCGCCAGCAGTGACTGCGGCACCGGGGAGCTGTTTTTT	CASSDCGTGELFF
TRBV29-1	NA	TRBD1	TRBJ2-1	TGCAGCGCCCCAGATGACAGTCCCGTGGGGGACAGGGGTAACCATGAGCAGTTCTTC	CSAPDDSPVGDRGNHEQFF
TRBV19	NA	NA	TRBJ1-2	TGTGCCAGTAGTATACGTCAGGGTGGTGGCTACACCTTC	CASSIRQGGGYTF
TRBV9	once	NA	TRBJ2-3	TGTGCCAGCAGCGTAGCCCCGGGAGATACGCAGTATTTT	CASSVAPGDTQYF
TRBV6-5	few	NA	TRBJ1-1	TGTGCCAGCAGTCCAGTCAATAGGGGTGTTCTGGAAGCTTTCTTT	CASSPVNRGVLEAFF
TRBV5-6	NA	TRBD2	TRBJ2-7	TGTGCCAGCAGCCAGGAAGGTAGCGGGATCCCCTACGAGCAGTACTTC	CASSQEGSGIPYEQYF
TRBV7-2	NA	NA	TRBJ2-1	TGTGCCAGCAGCTTAGGTCGTGACAATGAGCAGTTCTTC	CASSLGRDNEQFF
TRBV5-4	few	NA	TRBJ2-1	TGTGCCAGCGCGCGGAAGGACAGCCCTCCCAATGAGCAGTTCTTC	CASARKDSPPNEQFF
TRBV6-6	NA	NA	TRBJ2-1	TGTGCCAGCAGCCCCGGGAGCTCCAATGAGCAGTTCTTC	CASSPGSSNEQFF
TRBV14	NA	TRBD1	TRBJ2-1	TGTGCCAGCAGCCAAGCCTCCAGGGGGCTCTACAATGAGCAGTTCTTC	CASSQASRGLYNEQFF
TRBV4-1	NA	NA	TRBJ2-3	TGCGCCAGCAGCCTGGGGGGGCCTTTGGCTACGCAGTATTTT	CASSLGGPLATQYF
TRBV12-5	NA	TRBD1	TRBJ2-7	TGTGCTAGTGGTTTTGACAGGGTGGGAAACTACGAGCAGTACTTC	CASGFDRVGNYEQYF
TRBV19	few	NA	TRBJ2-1	TGTGCCAGTTCGATGAGGTCCAGTAGCTCCTACAATGAGCAGTTCTTC	CASSMRSSSSYNEQFF
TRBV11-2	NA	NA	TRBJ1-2	TGTGCCAGCACCCTAGGTTCTCTCCCCGACGTCTATGGCTACACCTTC	CASTLGSLPDVYGYTF
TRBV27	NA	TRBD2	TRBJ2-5	TGTGCCAGCAGCCTCTTTGCTAGCGGACAAGAGACCCAGTACTTC	CASSLFASGQETQYF
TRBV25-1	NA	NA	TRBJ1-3	TGTGCCAGCAGTTCCCGAACAGGCCACTCTGGAAACACCATATATTTT	CASSSRTGHSGNTIYF
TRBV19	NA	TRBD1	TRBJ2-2	TGTGCCAGTAGTATATACCGACAGGGATACTCGAACACCGGGGAGCTGTTTTTT	CASSIYRQGYSNTGELFF
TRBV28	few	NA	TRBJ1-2	TGTGCCAGCAGGCCTGACAGACGGTACTATGGCTACACCTTC	CASRPDRRYYGYTF
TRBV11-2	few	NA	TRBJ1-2	TGTGCCAGCAGCTTAGGGCGAAACAGGCCTAACTATGGCTACACCTTC	CASSLGRNRPNYGYTF
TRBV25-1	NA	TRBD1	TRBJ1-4	TGTGCCAGCAGTGAGCCCGGACAGGGAGGCGAAAAACTGTTTTTT	CASSEPGQGGEKLFF